This T cell receptor beta chain derives from a study of CD8 T cells in ankylosing spondylitis (dated by TCRdb to 2017 to 2019). Looking at the study overall: The study profiled T cell receptor beta repertoires in healthy donors and ankylosing spondylitis patients to find disease-linked TCR variants. The full study cohort comprised 25 ankylosing spondylitis patients and 110 or so healthy donors. Peripheral blood was sampled, and synovial fluid was also collected from ankylosing spondylitis patients.

Sequencing took place on an Illumina HiSeq 2500. Quantitative 5'-RACE with molecular barcodes was used to prepare TCR beta libraries. On the authors' methods: To identify disease-linked TCR variants, a new computational method was used, one built on a probabilistic model of VDJ rearrangement. Using fastp at Q25 and MiXCR, TCRdb reprocessed the public reads and kept productive beta chains. One record per CDR3 amino acid sequence lists the most common genes and DNA. The V and J calls follow TCRdb's processing rather than the paper's. A total of about 350,000 distinct CDR3 sequences appear in this sample, roughly 22% of them only once. Approximately 14% of the sample belongs to the ten largest clones. The CDR3, from cysteine to phenylalanine, totals 13 residues. Only the CDR3 portion is preserved as DNA: 39 bases, with reading frame beginning at the first base. CDR1 and CDR2, per the germline V gene, are MGHDK and SYGVNS. V loses 5 bases, J loses 8 bases, and the germline ends lie 13 bases apart.

The research as a whole found: A CD8+ phenotype was shown by the disease-linked clones, which were found at relatively low frequencies in peripheral blood. Significant enrichment of the disease-linked clones was reported in matched synovial fluid samples from ankylosing spondylitis patients. Blood from ankylosing spondylitis patients appeared to be characterized by a TCR beta motif composed of eight highly homologous amino acid variants. Some of the motif variants had been reported before in the synovial fluid and blood of reactive arthritis patients, a finding that suggests common disease-initiation mechanisms.

Worth noting for this clonotype: The antigen it recognizes is unknown. No base quality values were provided; no much bigger clone lies one nucleotide off.

Here the chain combines TRBV25-1 and TRBJ2-1; the D gene is not confidently resolved. The sequence derives from a male donor with ankylosing spondylitis or in good health (not recorded which). Sequenced: blood, either unsorted or a sorted T cell fraction (not recorded which). CDR3 loop: CASSKGPSHEQFF. The DNA is TGTGCCAGCAGTAAAGGGCCCTCCCATGAGCAGTTCTTC.